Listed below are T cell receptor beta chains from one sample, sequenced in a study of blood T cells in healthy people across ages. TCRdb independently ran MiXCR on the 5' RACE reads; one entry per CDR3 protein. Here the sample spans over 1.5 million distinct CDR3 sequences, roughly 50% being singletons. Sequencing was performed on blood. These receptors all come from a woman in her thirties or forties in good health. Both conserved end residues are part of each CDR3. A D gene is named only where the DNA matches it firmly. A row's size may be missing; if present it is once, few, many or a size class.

TGTGCCAGCAGCCACCCCGATGGTCATGAGCAGTTCTTC,CASSHPDGHEQFF,TRBV5-5,-,TRBJ2-1,-
TGTGCCAGCAGACGTACCCGGGACAGGGTCACTGAAGCTTTCTTT,CASRRTRDRVTEAFF,TRBV27,-,TRBJ1-1,TRBD1
TGTGCCAGCAGCAGCAATGACGGGATCTACGAGCAGTACTTC,CASSSNDGIYEQYF,TRBV7-8,few,TRBJ2-7,-
TGTGCCAGCAGCCCACAAGAACCGACAGACTATAACTATGGCTACACCTTC,CASSPQEPTDYNYGYTF,TRBV4-2,-,TRBJ1-2,-
TGTGCCAGCAGCTTAAAACAGGGGACCCAGTACTTC,CASSLKQGTQYF,TRBV7-9,-,TRBJ2-5,-
TGTGCCACCAGCACGGGAGAGAGGGTCTATGGCTACACCTTC,CATSTGERVYGYTF,TRBV15,few,TRBJ1-2,-
TGTGCCAGCAGCCCCCGCCCTGGAAACACCATATATTTT,CASSPRPGNTIYF,TRBV9,-,TRBJ1-3,-
TGTGCCAGCAGTTACGACCTGGCTGGCTACACCTTC,CASSYDLAGYTF,TRBV6-6,few,TRBJ1-2,-
TGTGCTTCGGGACAGCCGTCCCTCTACGAGCAGTACTTC,CASGQPSLYEQYF,TRBV7-2,many,TRBJ2-7,TRBD1
TGCAGTGCTAGTCTCAGGGAGGGTCCCACTGAAGCTTTCTTT,CSASLREGPTEAFF,TRBV20-1,-,TRBJ1-1,-